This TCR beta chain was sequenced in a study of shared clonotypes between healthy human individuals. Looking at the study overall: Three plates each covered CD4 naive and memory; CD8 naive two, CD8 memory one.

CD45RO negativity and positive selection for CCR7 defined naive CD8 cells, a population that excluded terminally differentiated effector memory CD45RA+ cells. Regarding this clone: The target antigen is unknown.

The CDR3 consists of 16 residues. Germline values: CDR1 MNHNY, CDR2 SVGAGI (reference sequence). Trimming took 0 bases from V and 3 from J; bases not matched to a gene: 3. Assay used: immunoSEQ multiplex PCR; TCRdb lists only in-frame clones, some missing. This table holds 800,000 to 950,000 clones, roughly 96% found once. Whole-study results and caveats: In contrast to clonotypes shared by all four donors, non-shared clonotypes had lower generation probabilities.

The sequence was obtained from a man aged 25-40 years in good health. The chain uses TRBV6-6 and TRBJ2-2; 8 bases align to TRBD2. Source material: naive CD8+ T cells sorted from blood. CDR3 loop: CASSYSREADTGELFF. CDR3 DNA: TGTGCCAGCAGTTACTCGCGGGAGGCCGACACCGGGGAGCTGTTTTTT.